This T cell receptor (beta chain) derives from a study of persistence of HIV-infected CD4 T cells. Stimulation used 10 ug/mL lysate from CMV-infected fibroblasts. Memory cells lacking CD40L and CD69 with high CD45RO were sorted. With regard to this clone: No antigen is known for it. Other DNA sequences from this sample encode an identical CDR3 as well.

Sequencing used immunoSEQ version 4 in survey mode. Method: immunoSEQ multiplex PCR; TCRdb's copy keeps in-frame clones and lacks some. The data show tens of thousands of clones, with more than 75% seen just once and about 0.75% held by the top ten. CDR3 length equals 15 residues. The V gene lost 2 bases and the J gene lost 1 base, with 12 bases spanning the gap. Germline CDR1 and CDR2: GTSNPN and SVGIG (reference sequence). This clonotype was obtained from an adult woman with HIV who was CMV-seropositive. This specimen was CD4+ T cells sorted from PBMCs after 18-hour stimulation, taken from a patient who received antiretroviral therapy. The chain links TRBV30 to TRBJ1-3; maybe TRBD1 (5 bases). As DNA, the CDR3 is TGTGCCTGGAGTCGTGACAGCGGTTCTGGAAACACCATATATTTT. Protein product: CAWSRDSGSGNTIYF.